This TCR beta chain emerged from a study of T cell clusters in autoimmune cytopenias. Background on the study: Per sample, median TRB depth was 51,575 reads, yielding a median about 2,500 distinct clonotypes.

TRB was amplified from roughly 250 ng of peripheral blood genomic DNA per sample. The CDR3 has 14 residues. The germline gives CDR1 MNHEY, CDR2 SVGAGI. Study findings and constraints: Primary autoimmune cytopenia patients seemingly lacked the physiological T cell clusters found in healthy donors.

Multiplex touch-down PCR amplified TRB using TRB-A and TRB-B pools in one tube. Using the multiplex PCR reads, TCRdb records one entry per CDR3 protein without DNA. Its table records 4,500 to 6,500 distinct CDR3 sequences. Comments on this clonotype: Its antigen is undetermined.

The sample was also reused in another study, on T cell repertoires in aging, cancer and after chemotherapy. As reported in that work: Healthy donor repertoires were recorded over several months to years and showed clear clonal overlap. In cancer patients, declining TCR diversity with age involved lost richness and lost evenness.

Sequencing was performed on peripheral blood. The rearrangement joins TRBV6-5 to TRBJ1-4; TCRdb's D call of TRBD1 is untestable without DNA. The clonotype comes from a human donor in good health. The CDR3 loop reads CASRRTGMGEKLFF.